This is a list of T cell receptor beta chains from one sample in a study of cytomegalovirus exposure and HLA in healthy donors. Sequencing was performed with immunoSEQ multiplex PCR; in TCRdb, only in-frame clones are kept and a portion is missing. The sample has over 200,000 clones, 75% seen once; the top ten hold less than 2%. Sequences were obtained from PBMCs. These receptors all stem from a woman aged 25 to 39 in good health and CMV-seronegative. Each CDR3 is given with its conserved first and last residue. D genes are given only for firm matches. Expanded clones get a size class; other rows say once, few or many, or leave the size out.

j_call d_call v_call clone_size cdr3_nt cdr3_aa
TRBJ1-5 TRBD1 TRBV7-2 NA TGTGCCAGCAGCTCCAGGACAGGCCCTGATCAGCCCCAGCATTTT CASSSRTGPDQPQHF
TRBJ2-2 NA TRBV7-9 NA TGTTCCAGCAGCTTAAATGGCAGGGTATCCGGGGAGCTGTTTTTT CSSSLNGRVSGELFF
TRBJ2-7 NA TRBV2 NA TGTGCCAGCAGCTTCATTGCCGGTCCAGGCGAGCAGTACTTC CASSFIAGPGEQYF
TRBJ1-1 NA TRBV30 few TGTGCCTGGAGTGAGGGGGAAGAAGCTTTCTTT CAWSEGEEAFF
TRBJ1-1 TRBD1 TRBV11-3 NA TGTGCCAGCAGCTCGCAGGGGGCGACCCGAAAAGCTTTCTTT CASSSQGATRKAFF
TRBJ1-2 NA TRBV7-9 NA TGTGCCAGCGGTCCTCGGGACTTTGGCTATGGCTACACCTTC CASGPRDFGYGYTF
TRBJ1-1 TRBD1 TRBV5-1 NA TGCGCCAGCAGCACGAAAGGGGACAGCTCTGAAGCTTTCTTT CASSTKGDSSEAFF
TRBJ1-6 NA TRBV27 NA TGTGCCAGCAGTTACAGGGTCCAAACGGGGTCCTATAATTCACCCCTCCACTTT CASSYRVQTGSYNSPLHF
TRBJ2-2 TRBD2 TRBV11-2 NA TGTGCCAGCAGGGGGGGACTAGCGTCCGGGGAGCTGTTTTTT CASRGGLASGELFF
TRBJ2-7 NA TRBV21-1 NA TGTGCCCTCAAGCAGGGGCAGGCCGCCTACGAGCAGTACTTC CALKQGQAAYEQYF
TRBJ2-3 NA TRBV9 NA TGTGCCAGCAGCAGAGAGGGAGACCGAAGCACAGATACGCAGTATTTT CASSREGDRSTDTQYF
TRBJ2-7 TRBD1 TRBV4-1 once TGCGCCAGCAGCCCCGTGGACAGGGGTTTCGACGAGCAGTACTTC CASSPVDRGFDEQYF
TRBJ2-1 TRBD2 TRBV5-4 NA TGTGCCAGCAGTAGCGGGGACTACAACGAGCAGTTCTTC CASSSGDYNEQFF
TRBJ1-1 NA TRBV21-1 NA TGTGCCAGCAGCAAAGCCCGGGACAGAGACACTGAAGCTTTCTTT CASSKARDRDTEAFF
TRBJ1-4 TRBD1 TRBV10-2 NA TGCGCCAGAGAGACAGGGAACTCAACTAATGAAAAACTGTTTTTT CARETGNSTNEKLFF
TRBJ2-3 NA TRBV11-3 NA TGTGCCAGCAGCTTAGATGGCTCAGAAGATACGCAGTATTTT CASSLDGSEDTQYF
TRBJ2-3 NA TRBV5-8 NA TGTGCCAGCAGCTTGGGACAGCCCACAGATACGCAGTATTTT CASSLGQPTDTQYF
TRBJ1-4 NA TRBV5-4 NA TGTGCCAGCAGCCACGCAGGACAGACAACTAATGAAAAACTGTTTTTT CASSHAGQTTNEKLFF
TRBJ2-5 TRBD2 TRBV6-1 NA TGTGCCAGCAGTGAACTACCCCCCTTTAGCGGGAGGGCCTTAGAGACCCAGTACTTC CASSELPPFSGRALETQYF
TRBJ1-1 NA TRBV4-1 NA TGTGCCAGCAGCCCAACCGGGAACACTGAAGCTTTCTTT CASSPTGNTEAFF
TRBJ1-5 NA TRBV18 NA TGTGCCAGCTCGCCGGGTCAAAATCAGCCCCAGCATTTT CASSPGQNQPQHF
TRBJ2-1 NA TRBV11-2 NA TGTGCCAGCAGCCCCCCTCGGACTACAAACCTTAATGAGCAGTTCTTC CASSPPRTTNLNEQFF
TRBJ1-1 TRBD1 TRBV5-1 few TGCGCCAGCAGCAAAACCGGGACAGTGAACACTGAAGCTTTCTTT CASSKTGTVNTEAFF
TRBJ2-1 NA TRBV5-4 NA TGTGCCAGCAGCTTGGGACTGGGTAACTACAATGAGCAGTTCTTC CASSLGLGNYNEQFF
TRBJ2-7 TRBD1 TRBV11-3 NA TGTGCCAGCAGCTTAATGGACAGGGGTCACGAGCAGTACTTC CASSLMDRGHEQYF
TRBJ2-1 TRBD1 TRBV6-5 NA TGTGCCAGCAGTACCCGGGACAGGGGGCGTAATGAGCAGTTCTTC CASSTRDRGRNEQFF
TRBJ2-7 TRBD2 TRBV5-6 NA TGTGCCAGCAGCTCAATAGCGGGAGGTTCTTACGAGCAGTACTTC CASSSIAGGSYEQYF
TRBJ2-1 NA TRBV27 NA TGTGCCAGCAGTTCCGATAGCCTGCGGCAGTTCTTC CASSSDSLRQFF
TRBJ1-1 TRBD1 TRBV10-3 few TGTGCCATCAGACAGGGGGTGAACACTGAAGCTTTCTTT CAIRQGVNTEAFF
TRBJ2-3 NA TRBV7-9 NA TGTGCCAGCAGCCCAGGGTCCCCAGATACGCAGTATTTT CASSPGSPDTQYF
TRBJ2-7 NA TRBV30 NA TGTGCCTGGAGTGGGCAGCAACGGGGAGAGCAGTACTTC CAWSGQQRGEQYF
TRBJ2-1 TRBD2 TRBV5-4 NA TGTGCCAGCAGCTTGGTGGGACTAGCGGGTAATGAGCAGTTCTTC CASSLVGLAGNEQFF
TRBJ1-3 NA TRBV10-3 NA TGTGCCATCAGTGAGTCCCAGGTTTTCTCTGGAAACACCATATATTTT CAISESQVFSGNTIYF
TRBJ2-1 TRBD1 TRBV15 NA TGTGCCACCAGCCCCCGGGACAGGGGAGGTAATGAGCAGTTCTTC CATSPRDRGGNEQFF
TRBJ2-1 NA TRBV7-2 NA TGTGCCAGCAGCTTAGATGCCGTCGGTGAGCAGTTCTTC CASSLDAVGEQFF
TRBJ1-1 NA TRBV27 many TGTGCCAGCAGTTCGGGGGCTGAAGCTTTCTTT CASSSGAEAFF
TRBJ2-3 TRBD2 TRBV11-2 NA TGTGCCAGCAGAGGACTAGCGGGAGGAACTAGCACAGATACGCAGTATTTT CASRGLAGGTSTDTQYF
TRBJ2-7 NA TRBV9 NA TGTGCCAGCAGCGTAGGTCCAGACACCTCCTACGAGCAGTACTTC CASSVGPDTSYEQYF
TRBJ2-1 TRBD2 TRBV5-4 NA TGTGCCAGCACCCCCTCACCGGGACTAGCGGGGGGGGATGAGCAGTTCTTC CASTPSPGLAGGDEQFF
TRBJ2-5 NA TRBV7-9 once TGTGCCAGCAGCCCAAATGTCCAGCGGGTCTCTCTGGAGACCCAGTACTTC CASSPNVQRVSLETQYF
TRBJ2-2 NA TRBV6-5 once TGTGCCAGCAGTTCATACACCGGGGAGCTGTTTTTT CASSSYTGELFF